This T cell receptor (beta chain) emerged from a study of T cells in Graves' hyperthyroidism and ophthalmopathy. Broader study findings: The authors' 13 V-J model separated ophthalmopathy from stable hyperthyroidism.

Germline V CDR1 and CDR2: DFQATT, SNEGSKA (reference sequence). Losses at the gene ends were 2 bases for V and 4 bases for J; bases not matched to a gene: 9. The CDR3 covers 18 residues. This clonotype was detected ten times or more. Its antigen is not identified. Amplification targeted TCR beta CDR3 regions from RNA transcripts. HTBI primers were employed in a first-round RT-PCR of the TCR CDR3. Each CDR3 protein is one row after TCRdb ran MiXCR on the multiplex PCR reads. The table lists some 760,000 distinct CDR3 sequences, 12% to 15% of them singletons. Every diagnosis used clinical symptoms, serum thyroxine and TRAb, thyroid ultrasound and orbital computed tomography.

The receptor was isolated from a woman under 30 with Graves' hyperthyroidism. Sequenced input: blood. The J gene is TRBJ2-1, the V gene TRBV20-1, with TRBD2 matching 15 bases. CDR3 region: CSARRTSGRDIPYNEQFF. The CDR3, as DNA: TGCAGTGCTAGACGGACTAGCGGGAGGGACATCCCATACAATGAGCAGTTCTTC.